Here is one T cell receptor beta chain with its context. Here immunoSEQ multiplex PCR was the method, and the copy in TCRdb shows in-frame clones only, minus some. The sample has 95,000 to 100,000 clones, 85% to 95% seen once. This sample is drawn from a study of OX40 agonist ivuxolimab in advanced cancers. Overall study context: The patients got ivuxolimab, which is an agonistic anti-OX40 (CD134) antibody. Enrolled patients in dose escalation had cancers that were hepatocellular carcinoma, melanoma, renal cell or head and neck cancer.

The J segment lost 7 bases and the V segment lost 5 bases, leaving 4 bases of the junction unmatched. The germline V gene encodes CDR1 SGHAT and CDR2 FQNNGV. This CDR3 spans 14 amino acids. Blood sampling took place at baseline, cycle 4 day 1, and cycle 7 day 1. The rearrangement joins TRBV11-2 to TRBJ1-4; 10 bases match TRBD1. This clonotype originated in an adult with an advanced solid tumor such as melanoma, head and neck, liver or kidney cancer. Sequences were derived from CD4+ or CD8+ T cells sorted from blood, sampled in a trial of the OX40 agonist ivuxolimab. CDR3 sequence: CASSHGTGVEKLFF. The CDR3 DNA reads as TGTGCCAGCAGCCATGGGACAGGGGTTGAAAAACTGTTTTTT.